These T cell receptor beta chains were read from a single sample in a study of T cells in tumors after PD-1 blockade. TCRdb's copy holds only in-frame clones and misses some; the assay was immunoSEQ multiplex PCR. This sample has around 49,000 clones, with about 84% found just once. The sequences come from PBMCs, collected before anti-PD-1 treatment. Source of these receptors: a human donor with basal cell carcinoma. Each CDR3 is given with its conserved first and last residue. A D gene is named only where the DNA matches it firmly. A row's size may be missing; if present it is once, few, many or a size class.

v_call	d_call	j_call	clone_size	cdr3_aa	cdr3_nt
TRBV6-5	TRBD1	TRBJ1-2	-	CASSYRGRHGYTF	TGTGCCAGCAGTTACAGGGGGCGACATGGCTACACCTTC
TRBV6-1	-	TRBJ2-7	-	CASSEALREQYF	TGTGCCAGCAGTGAAGCGCTGCGCGAGCAGTACTTC
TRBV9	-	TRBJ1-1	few	CASSPRTAEAFF	TGTGCCAGCAGCCCGCGGACAGCCGAAGCTTTCTTT
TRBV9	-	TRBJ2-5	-	CASSVGMSQETQYF	TGTGCCAGCAGCGTAGGAATGAGTCAGGAGACCCAGTACTTC
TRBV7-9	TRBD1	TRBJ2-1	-	CASSPDRSDNEQFF	TGTGCCAGCAGCCCGGACAGGTCTGACAATGAGCAGTTCTTC
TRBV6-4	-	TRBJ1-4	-	CASSRRGDHGEKLFF	TGTGCCAGCAGCCGCCGCGGGGATCACGGTGAAAAACTGTTTTTT
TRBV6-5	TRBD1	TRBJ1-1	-	CASSLGQGARNTEAFF	TGTGCCAGCAGTTTGGGACAGGGGGCTCGGAACACTGAAGCTTTCTTT
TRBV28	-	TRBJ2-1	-	CASTWEVSNEQFF	TGTGCCAGCACCTGGGAGGTTTCCAATGAGCAGTTCTTC
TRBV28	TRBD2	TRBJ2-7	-	CASRLAGSNYEQYF	TGTGCCAGCAGATTAGCGGGGAGCAACTACGAGCAGTACTTC
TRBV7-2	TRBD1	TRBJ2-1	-	CASHRRTGSEDEQFF	TGTGCCAGCCATCGAAGGACAGGGTCGGAGGATGAGCAGTTCTTC
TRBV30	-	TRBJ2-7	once	CAWSSDTYSYEQYF	TGTGCCTGGAGTTCCGACACCTACTCCTACGAGCAGTACTTC
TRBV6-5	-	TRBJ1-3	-	CASSYLDSSGNTIYF	TGTGCCAGCAGTTACCTGGACAGCTCTGGAAACACCATATATTTT
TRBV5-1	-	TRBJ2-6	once	CASSATVGAGANVLTF	TGCGCCAGCAGCGCTACAGTCGGGGCTGGGGCCAACGTCCTGACTTTC
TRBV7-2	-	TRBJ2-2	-	CASSLYPGDDTNTGELFF	TGTGCCAGCAGCCTATACCCCGGTGACGATACGAACACCGGGGAGCTGTTTTTT
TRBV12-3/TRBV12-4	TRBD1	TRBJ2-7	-	CASSLDRVNEQYF	TGTGCCAGCAGTCTCGACAGGGTCAACGAGCAGTACTTC
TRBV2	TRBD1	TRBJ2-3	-	CASSDRGLGTDTQYF	TGTGCCAGCAGTGACAGGGGGCTTGGGACAGATACGCAGTATTTT
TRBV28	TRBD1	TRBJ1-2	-	CASRMTGDYGYTF	TGTGCCAGCAGAATGACAGGGGACTATGGCTACACCTTC